The clone carrying this TCR beta chain was seen a few times. Its target is unknown. The data belong to a study of beta chain features in type 1 diabetes. For the study at large: Examination covered under 120 million sorted cells spanning all samples. Study observations and caveats: Within each of all four CD4+ subsets, Type 1 diabetes patients had TCRB CDR3s that were moderately but significantly shorter. Across patients, naive, central memory and Treg TCRB repertoires exhibited apparently greater similarity than was observed across healthy donors. cDNA-based sequencing might over-represent cells highly expressing TCR.

Expressed TCRB transcripts got sequenced, as all isolated RNA was reverse transcribed. Profiling relied on immunoSEQ multiplex PCR, and the TCRdb table lists in-frame clones only, not all of them. Of around 650,000 clones listed, around 11% are singletons. CD4+ cells of the naive, central memory, regulatory and stem cell-like memory types were sorted via CD45RO/CCR7/CD25/CD127/CD95/CD27. Trimming cost V 3 bases and J 3 bases; bases outside gene matches: 2. This CDR3 region has 14 residues. Looked up from germline, CDR1 is SGHRS and CDR2 is YFSETQ. The sample was naive CD4+ T cells from blood. The clonotype was recovered from a man aged 30 to 39 with type 1 diabetes. This sequence joins TRBV5-1 and TRBJ2-5, with 10 bases that match TRBD1. The CDR3 is CASSWGQGKETQYF. The DNA for the CDR3 is TGCGCCAGCAGCTGGGGACAGGGGAAAGAGACCCAGTACTTC.